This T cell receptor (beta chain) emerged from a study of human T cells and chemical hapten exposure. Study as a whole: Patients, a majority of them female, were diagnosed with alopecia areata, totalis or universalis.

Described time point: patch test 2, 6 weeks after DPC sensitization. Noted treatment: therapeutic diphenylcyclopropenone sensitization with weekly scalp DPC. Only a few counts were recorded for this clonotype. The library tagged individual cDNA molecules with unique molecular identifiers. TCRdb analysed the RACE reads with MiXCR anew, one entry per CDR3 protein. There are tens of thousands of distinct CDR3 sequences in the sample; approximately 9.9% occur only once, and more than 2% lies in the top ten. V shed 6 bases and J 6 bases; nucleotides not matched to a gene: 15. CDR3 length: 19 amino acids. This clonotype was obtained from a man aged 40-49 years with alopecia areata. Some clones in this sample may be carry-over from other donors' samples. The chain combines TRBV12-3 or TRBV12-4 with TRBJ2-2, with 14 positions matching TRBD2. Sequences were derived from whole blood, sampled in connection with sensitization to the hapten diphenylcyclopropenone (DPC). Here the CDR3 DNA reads TGTGCCAGCAGCCACGAGGGACTAGCGGGAGAAGGTGCGGCCGGGGAGCTGTTTTTT. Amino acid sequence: CASSHEGLAGEGAAGELFF.